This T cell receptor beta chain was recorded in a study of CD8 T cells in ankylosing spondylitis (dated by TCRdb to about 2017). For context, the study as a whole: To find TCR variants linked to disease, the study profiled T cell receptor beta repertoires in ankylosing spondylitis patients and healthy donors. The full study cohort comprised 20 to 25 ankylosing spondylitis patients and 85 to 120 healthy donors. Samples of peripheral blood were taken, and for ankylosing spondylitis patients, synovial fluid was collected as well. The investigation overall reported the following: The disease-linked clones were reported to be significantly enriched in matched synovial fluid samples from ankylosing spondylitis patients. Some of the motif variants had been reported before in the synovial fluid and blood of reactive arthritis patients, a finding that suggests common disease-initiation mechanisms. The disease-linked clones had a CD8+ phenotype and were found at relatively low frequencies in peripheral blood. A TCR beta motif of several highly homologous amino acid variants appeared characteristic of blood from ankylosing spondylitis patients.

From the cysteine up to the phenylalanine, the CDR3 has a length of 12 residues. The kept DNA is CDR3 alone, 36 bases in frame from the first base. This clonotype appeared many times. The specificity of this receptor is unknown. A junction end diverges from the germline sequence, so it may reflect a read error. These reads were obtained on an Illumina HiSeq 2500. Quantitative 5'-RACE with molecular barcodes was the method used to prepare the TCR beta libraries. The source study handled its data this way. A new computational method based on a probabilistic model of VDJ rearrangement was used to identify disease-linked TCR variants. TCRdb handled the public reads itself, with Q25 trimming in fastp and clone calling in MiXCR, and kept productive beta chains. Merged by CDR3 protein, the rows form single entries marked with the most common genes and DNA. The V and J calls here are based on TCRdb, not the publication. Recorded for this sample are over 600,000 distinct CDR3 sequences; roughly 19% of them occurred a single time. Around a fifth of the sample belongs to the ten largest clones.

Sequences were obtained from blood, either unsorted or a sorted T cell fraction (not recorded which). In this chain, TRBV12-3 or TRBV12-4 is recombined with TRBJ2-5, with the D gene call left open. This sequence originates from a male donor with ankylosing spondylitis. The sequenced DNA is TGTGCCAGCAGTTTCGCCCAAGGGACCCAGTACTTC. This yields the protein CASSFAQGTQYF.